The clone carrying this TCR beta chain appeared many times. Its antigen is currently unknown. This sample's TCRbeta library carried unique molecular identifier barcodes. TCRdb recomputed calls from the PCR reads with MiXCR, one row per CDR3 protein. The table records about 300,000 distinct CDR3 sequences, around 10% of them present only once. The record originates from a study of T-cell reconstitution after alpha-beta-depleted transplantation in children. There are 15 residues in the CDR3. V lost 5 bases and J lost 7; bases outside the gene matches: 11. CDR1 and CDR2 (germline): SGDLS, YYNGEE. Study-wide results and caveats: Recipient T cells and thymic progenitors that survived gave rise to the high TCRbeta diversity observed at day 60 in some patients. Reportedly, only several hundred clones from non-depleted graft cells drove alpha-beta T-cell counts at about two months. T-cell counts and diversity at one year post-transplant came mainly from newly produced T cells.

The J gene is TRBJ2-1, the V gene TRBV9, with 8 bases identical to TRBD2. The TCR sequence derives from a boy under three years old with acute myeloid leukemia, due to receive a stem cell transplant. The specimen comprised PBMCs, sampled before TCRalphabeta/CD19-depleted stem cell transplant. The CDR3 nucleotides are TGTGCCAGCAGTGGGGCGAGCGGGAGAGTGAATGAGCAGTTCTTC. This translates into CASSGASGRVNEQFF.